The 5 T cell receptor beta chains presented below share a single source sample, sequenced in a study of OX40 agonist ivuxolimab in advanced cancers. Assay: immunoSEQ multiplex PCR; the TCRdb copy retains only in-frame clones and omits some. The sample holds some 34,000 clones, about four fifths seen once. Here the sequenced sample was CD4+ or CD8+ T cells sorted from blood, taken in a trial of the OX40 agonist ivuxolimab. These receptors originate from an adult with an advanced solid tumor such as melanoma, head and neck, liver or kidney cancer.

The chain is built from TRBV7-8 and TRBJ2-4; D remains ambiguous. Trimming cost V 5 bases and J 8 bases, with 13 bases left between them. The CDR3 runs to 13 residues. Germline assignment: CDR1 SGHVS and CDR2 FQNEAQ. CDR3 protein: CASSPPRWDIQYF. CDR3 coding DNA: TGTGCCAGCAGCCCTCCCCGGTGGGACATTCAGTACTTC.

The gene calls are TRBV27 and TRBJ2-7; TRBD2 agrees at 7 bases. CDR1 and CDR2 (germline): MNHEY, SMNVEV (reference sequence). The CDR3 consists of 16 residues. V lost 6 bases to trimming and J lost 6 bases; unmatched junction nucleotides: 17. The CDR3, as DNA: TGTGCCAGCAGCCCCACCCTTGGGGGAGGGGACCTCGAGCAGTACTTC. As protein: CASSPTLGGGDLEQYF.

The chain has TRBV7-9 and TRBJ2-7; 14 bases map to TRBD2. This CDR3 spans 17 amino acids. Germline trimming cut 4 bases from V and 4 bases from J; bases unmatched to any gene: 9. Germline loops: CDR1 SEHNR, CDR2 FQNEAQ (reference sequence). The CDR3 DNA reads TGTGCCAGCAGCTCGAACCCGGGACTAGCGGGAGTTTACGAGCAGTACTTC. Protein sequence: CASSSNPGLAGVYEQYF.

This clone was counted a single time. Sequence at one end of the junction differs from germline and may be a read error. The chain links TRBV7-7 to TRBJ2-1; D is perhaps TRBD1 (6 bases). The CDR3 length is 13 residues. Germline lookup yields CDR1 SSHAT and CDR2 FNYEAQ (reference sequence). CDR3 sequence reads: CASSTRQDNEQFF. The DNA of the CDR3 is TGTGCTAGCAGCACACGACAGGACAATGAGCAGTTCTTC.

The chain is built from TRBV18 and TRBJ2-5; 9 bases line up with TRBD2. The DNA end is more similar to TRBJ2-7, so the J call may be wrong. Germline lookup yields CDR1 KGHSH and CDR2 LQKENI. This CDR3 has 15 amino acids. CDR3 coding DNA: TGTGCCAGCTCACGGAGGACTAGCGATTACTACGAGCAGTACTTC. As protein: CASSRRTSDYYEQYF.